Described below is a single T cell receptor (beta chain) sequence and its context. Its matching antigen is unknown. The donors comprised healthy bone marrow donors. Researchers ran the PCR with 60 Vbeta and 13 Jbeta primers. The repertoire was sequenced with immunoSEQ multiplex PCR; TCRdb's copy has only in-frame clones and lacks some. The sample holds around 140,000 clones. The CDR3 totals 14 residues. CDR1 is MNHEY, CDR2 SVGAGI, per germline. V trimming: 6 bases; J trimming: 0 bases; junction bases outside the gene matches: 4. The sample is drawn from a study of cytomegalovirus exposure and HLA in healthy donors. Points from the study as a whole: A link between a missense DCLRE1C variant and TCR beta V- and J-gene trimming emerged from a later analysis. Several of the most significant clusters were apparently associated with common viral pathogens in a later analysis. Researchers catalogued 160 or so TCR beta chains as cytomegalovirus-associated.

Sequencing was carried out using PBMCs. The chain combines TRBV6-5 with TRBJ2-7; 8 bases match TRBD1. This TCR derives from a woman in her forties in good health and CMV-seronegative. This CDR3 reads CASRRQGHSYEQYF. CDR3 DNA: TGTGCCAGCAGACGACAGGGGCACTCCTACGAGCAGTACTTC.